This T cell receptor (beta chain) was sequenced during a study of control samples from healthy donors and cancer patients. V was clipped by 1 base and J by 16 bases; unmatched bases: 10. The CDR3 has 13 residues. Germline-derived CDR1 and CDR2 are MDHEN and SYDVKM. This clone was recorded only once. Measured with immunoSEQ multiplex PCR; TCRdb has only the in-frame clones, and not every one. The sample has approximately 100,000 clones, around 88% seen once. J is TRBJ2-1 and V is TRBV28; 7 bases are shared with TRBD2. The material sequenced was blood. The receptor comes from a woman aged 50 to 60 in good health. DNA of the CDR3: TGTGCCAGCAGTTTATTGCAGCGGGGAGGAGCTTTCTTC. Its translation is CASSLLQRGGAFF. Supplemented by reference TRBV28 and TRBJ2-1, the full variable domain reads DVKVTQSSRYLVKRTGEKVFLECVQDMDHENMFWYRQDPGLGLRLIYFSYDVKMKEKGDIPEGYSVSREKKERFSLILESASTNQTSMYLCASSLLQRGGAFFGPGTRLTVL.